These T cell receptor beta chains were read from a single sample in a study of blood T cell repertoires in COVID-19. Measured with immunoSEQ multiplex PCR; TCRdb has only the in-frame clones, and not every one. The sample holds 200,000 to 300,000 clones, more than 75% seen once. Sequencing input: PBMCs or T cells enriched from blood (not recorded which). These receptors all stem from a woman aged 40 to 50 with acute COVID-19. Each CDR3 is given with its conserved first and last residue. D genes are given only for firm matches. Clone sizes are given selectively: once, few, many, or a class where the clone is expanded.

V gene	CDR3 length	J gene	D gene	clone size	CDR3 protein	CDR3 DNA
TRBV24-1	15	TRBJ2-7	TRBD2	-	CATSDSSGTDYEQYF	TGTGCCACCAGTGATTCTAGCGGAACAGATTACGAGCAGTACTTC
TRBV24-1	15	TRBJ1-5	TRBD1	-	CATSEKTGGGQPQHF	TGTGCCACCAGTGAGAAAACAGGGGGCGGTCAGCCCCAGCATTTT
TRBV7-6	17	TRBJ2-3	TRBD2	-	CASSLGLAGGLTDTQYF	TGTGCCAGCAGCTTAGGGCTAGCGGGAGGCCTCACAGATACGCAGTATTTT
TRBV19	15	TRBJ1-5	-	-	CASSIFIQGVQPQHF	TGTGCCAGTAGTATATTTATCCAGGGTGTCCAGCCCCAGCATTTT
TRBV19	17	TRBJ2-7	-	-	CASSKASPGYSTYEQYF	TGTGCCAGTAGTAAGGCATCCCCCGGGTATTCGACCTACGAGCAGTACTTC
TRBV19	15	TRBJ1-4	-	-	CASSITGGSNEKLFF	TGTGCCAGTAGTATTACCGGGGGGTCTAATGAAAAACTGTTTTTT
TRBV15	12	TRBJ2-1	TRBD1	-	CATSRVHRGQFF	TGTGCCACCAGCAGGGTTCACAGGGGGCAGTTCTTC
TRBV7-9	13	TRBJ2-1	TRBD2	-	CASSLEGTSKVFF	TGTGCCAGCAGCTTAGAGGGGACTAGTAAAGTGTTCTTC
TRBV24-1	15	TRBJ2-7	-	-	CATTGRPSSPSEQYF	TGTGCCACCACGGGGAGACCGTCGTCCCCTTCCGAGCAGTACTTC
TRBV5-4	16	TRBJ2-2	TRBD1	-	CASTTGVTMNTGELFF	TGTGCCAGCACCACAGGGGTCACTATGAACACCGGGGAGCTGTTTTTT
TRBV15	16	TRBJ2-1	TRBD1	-	CATSREGTGGLNEQFF	TGTGCCACCAGCAGAGAGGGGACAGGGGGGCTAAATGAGCAGTTCTTC
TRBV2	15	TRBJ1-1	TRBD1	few	CASSPAGGLNTEAFF	TGTGCCAGCAGTCCAGCAGGGGGCTTGAACACTGAAGCTTTCTTT
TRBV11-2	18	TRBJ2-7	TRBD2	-	CASSSRRRTSGGTYEQYF	TGTGCCAGCAGCTCCCGCCGCAGGACTAGCGGAGGAACCTACGAGCAGTACTTC
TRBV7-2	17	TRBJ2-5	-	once	CASSLRGWVEPQETQYF	TGTGCCAGCAGCTTAAGGGGGTGGGTTGAGCCCCAAGAGACCCAGTACTTC
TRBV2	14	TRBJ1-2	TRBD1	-	CASSPDRGLYGYTF	TGTGCCAGCAGCCCGGACAGGGGATTATATGGCTACACCTTC
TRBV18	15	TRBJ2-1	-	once	CASSPKTRRTDEQFF	TGTGCCAGCTCACCAAAAACTAGGAGAACGGATGAGCAGTTCTTC
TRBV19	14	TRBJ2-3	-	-	CASSRLTSTDTQYF	TGTGCCAGTAGCCGCCTTACTAGCACAGATACGCAGTATTTT
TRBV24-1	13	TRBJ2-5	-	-	CATSARGLETQYF	TGTGCCACCAGTGCTAGGGGCTTAGAGACCCAGTACTTC
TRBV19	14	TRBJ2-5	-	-	CASSGLAGRETQYF	TGTGCCAGTAGTGGATTGGCAGGGAGGGAGACCCAGTACTTC
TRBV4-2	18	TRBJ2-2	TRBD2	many	CASSQVRLAGVMTGELFF	TGTGCCAGCAGCCAAGTCAGACTAGCGGGAGTAATGACCGGGGAGCTGTTTTTT
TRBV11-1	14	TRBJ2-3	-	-	CASTGTWGTDTQYF	TGTGCCAGCACCGGGACTTGGGGGACAGATACGCAGTATTTT
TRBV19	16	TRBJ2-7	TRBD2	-	CASSMRGDLAGTEQYF	TGTGCCAGTAGTATGAGGGGCGATCTAGCGGGAACCGAGCAGTACTTC
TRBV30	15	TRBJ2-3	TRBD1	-	CAWSTDRGHTDTQYF	TGTGCCTGGAGTACTGACAGGGGCCACACAGATACGCAGTATTTT
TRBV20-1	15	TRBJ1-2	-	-	CSASGGAATHYGYTF	TGCAGTGCTAGTGGTGGGGCAGCTACACACTATGGCTACACCTTC
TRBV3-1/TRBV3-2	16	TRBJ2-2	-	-	CASSQPQFRGSGELFF	TGTGCCAGCAGCCAACCGCAGTTCAGGGGTTCCGGGGAGCTGTTTTTT
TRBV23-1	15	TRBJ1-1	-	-	CASSQSARPNTEAFF	TGCGCCAGCAGTCAATCGGCCAGGCCGAACACTGAAGCTTTCTTT
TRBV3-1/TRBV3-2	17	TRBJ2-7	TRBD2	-	CASSQGGGDRGEIRRYF	TGTGCCAGCAGCCAAGGCGGGGGGGACAGAGGCGAAATTCGGCGGTACTTC
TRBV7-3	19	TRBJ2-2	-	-	CASSPAGAAASANTGELFF	TGTGCCAGCAGCCCCGCGGGGGCGGCCGCCAGCGCGAACACCGGGGAGCTGTTTTTT
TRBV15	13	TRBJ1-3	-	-	CATSRDFRDTIYF	TGTGCCACCAGCAGAGATTTTCGAGACACCATATATTTT
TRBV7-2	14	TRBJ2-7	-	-	CASSPSRGSYEQYF	TGTGCCAGCAGCCCTTCACGGGGATCCTACGAGCAGTACTTC
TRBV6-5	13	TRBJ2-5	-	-	CALARYRQETQYF	TGTGCCCTAGCAAGGTACCGCCAAGAGACCCAGTACTTC
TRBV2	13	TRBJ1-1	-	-	CASSRQVNTEAFF	TGTGCCAGCAGCCGACAGGTGAACACTGAAGCTTTCTTT
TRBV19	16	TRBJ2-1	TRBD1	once	CASSSPQGASYNEQFF	TGTGCCAGTAGTTCCCCGCAGGGGGCCTCCTACAATGAGCAGTTCTTC
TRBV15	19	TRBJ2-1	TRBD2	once	CATSRDRAQRESSYNEQFF	TGTGCCACCAGCAGAGATAGGGCTCAGCGGGAATCGTCCTACAATGAGCAGTTCTTC
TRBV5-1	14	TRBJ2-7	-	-	CASSLAKGEYEQYF	TGCGCCAGCAGCTTGGCCAAGGGGGAATACGAGCAGTACTTC
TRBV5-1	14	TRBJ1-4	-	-	CASSLEGTGEKLFF	TGCGCCAGCAGCTTGGAAGGAACCGGGGAAAAACTGTTTTTT
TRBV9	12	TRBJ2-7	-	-	CASSVAPYEQYF	TGTGCCAGCAGCGTAGCCCCTTACGAGCAGTACTTC
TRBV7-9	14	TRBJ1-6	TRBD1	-	CASSLGGGNSPLHF	TGTGCCAGCAGCTTAGGAGGGGGCAATTCACCCCTCCACTTT
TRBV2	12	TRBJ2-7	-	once	CASKQGGGEQYF	TGTGCCAGCAAACAGGGAGGGGGCGAGCAGTACTTC
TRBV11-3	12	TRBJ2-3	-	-	CASSGDFRQQYF	TGTGCCAGCAGTGGGGACTTCAGACAGCAGTATTTT
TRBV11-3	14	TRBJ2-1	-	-	CASSFSRGLDEQFF	TGTGCCAGCAGCTTTAGTAGGGGTTTGGATGAGCAGTTCTTC
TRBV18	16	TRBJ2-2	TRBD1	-	CASSPPGQGNTGELFF	TGTGCCAGCTCACCACCGGGACAGGGGAACACCGGGGAGCTGTTTTTT
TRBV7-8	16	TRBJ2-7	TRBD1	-	CASSHLTGTGVHEQYF	TGTGCCAGCAGCCACCTTACTGGGACAGGGGTCCACGAGCAGTACTTC
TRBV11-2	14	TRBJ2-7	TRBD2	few	CASSSLAGGYEQYF	TGTGCCAGCAGCTCACTAGCGGGAGGCTACGAGCAGTACTTC
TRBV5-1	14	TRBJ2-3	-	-	CASSLWANTDTQYF	TGCGCCAGCAGCTTGTGGGCGAACACAGATACGCAGTATTTT
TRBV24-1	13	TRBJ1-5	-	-	CATSDGGNQPQHF	TGTGCCACCAGTGATGGAGGCAATCAGCCCCAGCATTTT
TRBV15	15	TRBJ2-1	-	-	CATSRELGGHNEQFF	TGTGCCACCAGCAGAGAACTAGGAGGTCACAATGAGCAGTTCTTC
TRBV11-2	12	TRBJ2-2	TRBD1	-	CASTQGVGELFF	TGTGCCAGCACGCAGGGGGTCGGGGAGCTGTTTTTT
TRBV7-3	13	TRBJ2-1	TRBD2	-	CASSLKGEGEQFF	TGTGCCAGCAGCTTAAAAGGGGAGGGGGAGCAGTTCTTC